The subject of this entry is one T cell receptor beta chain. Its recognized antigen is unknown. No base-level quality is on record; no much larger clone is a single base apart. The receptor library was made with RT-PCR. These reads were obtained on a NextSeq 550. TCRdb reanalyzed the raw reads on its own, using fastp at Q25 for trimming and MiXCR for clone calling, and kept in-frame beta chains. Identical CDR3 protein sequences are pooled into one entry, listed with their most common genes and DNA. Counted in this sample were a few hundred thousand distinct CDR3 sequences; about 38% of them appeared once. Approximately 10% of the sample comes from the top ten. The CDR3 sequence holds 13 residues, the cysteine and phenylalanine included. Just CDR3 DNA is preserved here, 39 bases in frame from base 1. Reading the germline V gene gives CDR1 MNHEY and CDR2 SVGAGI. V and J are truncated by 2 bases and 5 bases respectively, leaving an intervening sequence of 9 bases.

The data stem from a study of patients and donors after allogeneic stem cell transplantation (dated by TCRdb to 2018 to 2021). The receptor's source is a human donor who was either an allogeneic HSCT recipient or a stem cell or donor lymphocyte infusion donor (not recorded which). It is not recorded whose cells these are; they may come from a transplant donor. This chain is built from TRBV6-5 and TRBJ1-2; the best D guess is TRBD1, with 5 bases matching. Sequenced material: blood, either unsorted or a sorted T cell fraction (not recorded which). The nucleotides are TGTGCCAGCAGTTACCTGGGACGGTATGGCTACACCTTC. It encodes CASSYLGRYGYTF.